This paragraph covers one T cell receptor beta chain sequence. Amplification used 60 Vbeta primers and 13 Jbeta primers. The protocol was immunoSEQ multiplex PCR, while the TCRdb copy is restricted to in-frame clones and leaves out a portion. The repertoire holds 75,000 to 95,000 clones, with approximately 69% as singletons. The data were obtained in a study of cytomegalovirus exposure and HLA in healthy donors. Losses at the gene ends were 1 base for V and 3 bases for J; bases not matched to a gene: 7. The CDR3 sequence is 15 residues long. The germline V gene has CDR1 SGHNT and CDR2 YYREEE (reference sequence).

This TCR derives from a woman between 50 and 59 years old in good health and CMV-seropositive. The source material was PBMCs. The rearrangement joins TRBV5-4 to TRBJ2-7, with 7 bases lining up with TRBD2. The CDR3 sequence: CASSLKVAGVYEQYF. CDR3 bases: TGTGCCAGCAGCTTGAAGGTAGCGGGCGTCTACGAGCAGTACTTC. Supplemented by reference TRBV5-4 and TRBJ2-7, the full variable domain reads ETGVTQSPTHLIKTRGQQVTLRCSSQSGHNTVSWYQQALGQGPQFIFQYYREEENGRGNFPPRFSGLQFPNYSSELNVNALELDDSALYLCASSLKVAGVYEQYFGPGTRLTVT.